This T cell receptor beta chain was obtained from a study of blood T cell repertoires in COVID-19. Looking at the study overall: PBMCs, B-cell-depleted T cells, or T cells were the source of the cDNA or gDNA that made up the material.

Germline V lookup: CDR1 SGDLS, CDR2 YYNGEE. This CDR3 is built from 16 residues. Trimming took off 0 bases at V and 0 bases at J, with 9 bases between the two ends. Here immunoSEQ multiplex PCR was the method, and the copy in TCRdb shows in-frame clones only, minus some. The sample holds tens of thousands of clones, 89% seen once. The sequence was collected from a man between 65 and 79 years old with active or convalescent COVID-19. The sample comprised peripheral blood. This rearrangement joins TRBV9 to TRBJ2-2; D remains unclear. The CDR3 DNA reads as TGTGCCAGCAGCGTAGAGAGCCCTCCGAACACCGGGGAGCTGTTTTTT. It encodes CASSVESPPNTGELFF.